This T cell receptor (beta chain) comes out of a study of graft-versus-host responses after intestinal transplantation. Study overall: All recipients were transplanted with multivisceral, liver-intestinal, or isolated intestinal grafts.

Study findings and constraints: GvH clonotypes were identified within recipient marrow, with a subset emerging first in ileum or blood.

As concerns this clone: The antigen remains undetermined.

Trimming cost V 3 bases and J 4 bases, with 10 bases left between them. Looked up from germline, CDR1 is KGHSH and CDR2 is LQKENI. This CDR3 is built from 13 residues. This table comes from immunoSEQ multiplex PCR, and its TCRdb copy is limited to in-frame clones, with some not included. The table has about 38,000 clones, around four fifths seen once. The receptor's source is a human patient who received an intestinal transplant, so some T cells may come from the graft donor. The specimen was PBMCs, collected about 1,000 days after transplant. This chain joins TRBV18 and TRBJ2-7; D unclear. The CDR3 loop is CASSPYAAYEQYF. The DNA of the CDR3 is TGTGCCAGCTCACCGTACGCAGCGTACGAGCAGTACTTC.